Shown below are 27 T cell receptor beta chains from a single sample sequenced in a study of shared clonotypes between healthy human individuals. Only in-frame clones appear in the TCRdb table, and some are missing; sequencing was by immunoSEQ multiplex PCR. The table includes 2 million to 2.5 million clones, 92% detected once. Specimen: naive CD4+ T cells from PBMCs. The subset is: CD45RA+ positively selected. These receptors came from a man in his late teens or twenties in good health. Some clones in this sample may be carry-over from other donors' samples.

To note about this clone: This specimen includes other DNA sequences encoding the same CDR3. The V and J genes are TRBV28 and TRBJ1-2; D may be TRBD1 (5 bases). The CDR3 is 14 residues long. Germline CDR1 is MDHEN and CDR2 is SYDVKM. The ends were cut back, 1 base at V and 4 bases at J, with 10 bases in the middle. CDR3 in amino acids: CASSLLGGTYGYTF. The CDR3, as DNA: TGTGCCAGCAGTTTATTGGGGGGAACCTATGGCTACACCTTC.

The count of this clone is one. The J gene is TRBJ1-1, the V gene TRBV28; the D is unclear. The germline V gene has CDR1 MDHEN and CDR2 SYDVKM. The CDR3 covers 16 residues. With 2 bases removed from V and 1 base from J, the gap between germline ends came to 14 bases. CDR3 residues: CASSLGGAAANTEAFF. In nucleotides, the CDR3 is TGTGCCAGCAGTTTAGGTGGTGCGGCAGCGAACACTGAAGCTTTCTTT.

The CDR3 protein is CASSHDTEAFF. The CDR3, as DNA: TGTGCCAGCAGCCATGACACTGAAGCTTTCTTT. The chain has TRBV7-2 and TRBJ1-1; D gene ambiguous. CDR3 size: 11 residues. Germline assignment: CDR1 SGHTA and CDR2 FQGNSA. Trimming pared 5 bases from V and 3 bases from J, leaving 4 bases between.

J is TRBJ2-7 and V is TRBV10-1, with D possibly TRBD2 on 6 matching bases. The CDR3 contains 15 residues. V lost 3 bases and J 0 bases, leaving 12 bases between the germline ends. Germline V gene lookup returns CDR1 WNHNN and CDR2 SYGVQD (reference sequence). CDR3 in DNA: TGCGCCAGCAGTGACTCGGGACTCACCTCCTACGAGCAGTACTTC. The encoded protein is CASSDSGLTSYEQYF.

The genes are TRBV6-1 and TRBJ2-7; TRBD1 might be the D (5 bases). In germline, CDR1 is MNHNS, CDR2 SASEGT. The CDR3 runs 13 residues. V was pared by 4 bases and J by 4 bases, with 11 bases between. The CDR3 region has the DNA TGTGCCAGCAGTGGCTCAGGGTTTTACGAGCAGTACTTC. Translation gives CASSGSGFYEQYF.

This chain uses TRBV27 with TRBJ2-1; TRBD1 matches at 7 bases. The germline CDR1 and CDR2 sequences are MNHEY and SMNVEV (reference sequence). The CDR3 covers 16 residues. V gave up 7 bases and J gave up 7 bases; unmatched junction bases: 16. CDR3 region: CASKFRPTGKFNEQFF. The CDR3 DNA reads TGTGCCAGCAAGTTTAGGCCGACAGGGAAGTTTAATGAGCAGTTCTTC.

This clone appeared once. J is TRBJ2-3 and V is TRBV6-1; 7 nucleotides match TRBD1. Trimming removed 3 bases from V and 1 base from J; junction bases left unmatched: 4. The CDR3 extends over 15 amino acids. Germline V gene data show CDR1 as MNHNS and CDR2 as SASEGT. CDR3 amino acids: CASSDIGQGTDTQYF. The CDR3 DNA is TGTGCCAGCAGTGATATCGGACAGGGCACAGATACGCAGTATTTT.

The rearrangement joins TRBV19 to TRBJ2-1; perhaps TRBD2 as D (5 bases). The CDR3 runs 15 residues. V shed 6 bases and J shed 0 bases, with 12 bases lying between them. In germline, CDR1 is LNHDA, CDR2 SQIVND (reference sequence). Here the CDR3 DNA reads TGTGCCAGTAGGGACTGGCGGAGCTCCTACAATGAGCAGTTCTTC. This sequence encodes CASRDWRSSYNEQFF.

This sequence joins TRBV9 and TRBJ2-5; 10 nucleotides match TRBD1. CDR1 and CDR2 from the germline V gene are SGDLS and YYNGEE. The junction had 3 bases not matched to a gene; V was cut back by 2 bases and J by 5 bases. CDR3 length: 14 residues. As DNA, the CDR3 is TGTGCCAGCAGCGTGGTGGGACAGGGGGAGACCCAGTACTTC. Translating gives CASSVVGQGETQYF.

Concerning this clone: Within the sample, other DNA sequences also encode this same CDR3. This chain connects TRBV28 to TRBJ2-1, with D unclear. With 3 bases removed from V and 4 bases from J, the gap between germline ends came to 4 bases. Germline lookup yields CDR1 MDHEN and CDR2 SYDVKM. There are 12 residues in the CDR3. The DNA for the CDR3 is TGTGCCAGCAGTTTCAGATACAATGAGCAGTTCTTC. Translation gives CASSFRYNEQFF.

The rearrangement uses TRBV5-1 and TRBJ2-6; 7 bases map to TRBD1. V lost 0 bases to trimming and J lost 3 bases; unmatched junction nucleotides: 6. The CDR3 runs 17 residues. CDR1 and CDR2 from the germline V gene are SGHRS and YFSETQ. CDR3 in DNA: TGCGCCAGCAGCTTGGGTGGGACAGCTGGTGGGGCCAACGTCCTGACTTTC. Its protein is CASSLGGTAGGANVLTF.

CDR3 DNA sequence: TGTGCCAGCAGCCGGGTAATGGGCTATGGCTACACCTTC. Translated: CASSRVMGYGYTF. The rearrangement links TRBV9 to TRBJ1-2; no clear D. The V and J ends lost 4 bases and 4 bases respectively, with 11 bases between them. The CDR3 has 13 amino acids. Germline values: CDR1 SGDLS, CDR2 YYNGEE.

V and J are TRBV27 and TRBJ1-1; a possible D gene is TRBD1 (6 bases). The CDR3 contains 15 residues. Germline lookup yields CDR1 MNHEY and CDR2 SMNVEV (reference sequence). V was trimmed by 1 base and J by 0 bases, leaving 9 bases between them. The CDR3 DNA reads as TGTGCCAGCAGTTTATTGGGGGCCCTGAACACTGAAGCTTTCTTT. Its translation: CASSLLGALNTEAFF.

The V call is TRBV5-1, the J call TRBJ2-1; D is perhaps TRBD1 or TRBD2 (5 bases each). Trimming stripped 0 bases from V and 7 bases from J, with 11 bases between. From germline, CDR1 is SGHRS and CDR2 YFSETQ. The CDR3 extends over 14 amino acids. CDR3 region: CASSLVGDGNEQFF. The CDR3 DNA sequence: TGCGCCAGCAGCTTGGTCGGGGACGGGAATGAGCAGTTCTTC.

Note on this clone: Other DNA sequences from this sample encode an identical CDR3 as well. The chain carries TRBV7-9 and TRBJ2-3; 7 nucleotides align to TRBD1. Germline loops: CDR1 SEHNR, CDR2 FQNEAQ (reference sequence). V shed 5 bases and J 1 base; nucleotides not matched to a gene: 3. The CDR3 is made up of 14 amino acids. The CDR3 region is CASSLTGGTDTQYF. CDR3 sequence (DNA): TGTGCCAGCAGCCTCACAGGGGGCACAGATACGCAGTATTTT. Filled out from reference TRBV7-9 and TRBJ2-3, the complete variable domain reads DTGVSQNPRHKITKRGQNVTFRCDPISEHNRLYWYRQTLGQGPEFLTYFQNEAQLEKSRLLSDRFSAERPKGSFSTLEIQRTEQGDSAMYLCASSLTGGTDTQYFGPGTRLTVL.

This sequence joins TRBV7-2 and TRBJ2-1; D remains unclear. The CDR3 is made up of 14 amino acids. Germline CDR1 reads SGHTA; CDR2 reads FQGNSA. V lost 3 bases and J lost 8, with 14 bases in between. This CDR3 reads CASSFSSGVYEQFF. The DNA for the CDR3 is TGTGCCAGCAGCTTTTCGTCAGGTGTATATGAGCAGTTCTTC.

V is TRBV19 and J is TRBJ1-5; D may be TRBD1 (5 bases). The CDR3 is made up of 15 amino acids. The germline V gene has CDR1 LNHDA and CDR2 SQIVND (reference sequence). V was pared by 0 bases and J by 9 bases, with 15 bases between. This CDR3 reads CASSIDQGTPWPQHF. The CDR3 region has the DNA TGTGCCAGTAGTATAGATCAGGGAACCCCCTGGCCCCAGCATTTT.

The genes are TRBV2 and TRBJ2-4; unclear D gene. V shed 8 bases and J shed 1 base, with 6 bases lying between them. The germline V gene has CDR1 SNHLY and CDR2 FYNNEI. The length of the CDR3 is 12 residues. The CDR3 coding sequence is TGTGCCAGCGGACCGGCCAAAAACATTCAGTACTTC. Amino acids: CASGPAKNIQYF.

The gene calls are TRBV30 and TRBJ1-3; D is ambiguous. The V gene's germline CDR1 is GTSNPN and CDR2 SVGIG (reference sequence). The CDR3 totals 15 residues. Deletions cut 2 bases from V and 4 bases from J, with 15 bases between. The CDR3 sequence is CAWSNRVLWGNTIYF. As DNA, the CDR3 is TGTGCCTGGAGTAATAGGGTCCTCTGGGGAAACACCATATATTTT.

The chain employs TRBV27 and TRBJ1-1, with 8 bases matching TRBD1. Germline V gene sequence: CDR1 MNHEY, CDR2 SMNVEV (reference sequence). There are 20 residues in the CDR3. V dropped 0 bases and J dropped 5; count of bases not matched to a gene: 20. The CDR3 loop reads CASSLSPTGASFGGRTEAFF. The CDR3 DNA reads as TGTGCCAGCAGTTTATCCCCGACAGGGGCCTCCTTCGGGGGACGGACTGAAGCTTTCTTT.

V usage is TRBV5-1 and J usage is TRBJ1-4; 7 bases match TRBD1. V dropped 5 bases and J dropped 0; count of bases not matched to a gene: 7. The CDR3 has 16 amino acids. Per germline, CDR1 SGHRS and CDR2 YFSETQ. CDR3 in amino acids: CASRPGQLATNEKLFF. CDR3 DNA sequence: TGCGCCAGCAGACCGGGACAGCTAGCAACTAATGAAAAACTGTTTTTT.

The chain recombines TRBV18 with TRBJ2-7; 8 nucleotides line up with TRBD2. Germline lookup yields CDR1 KGHSH and CDR2 LQKENI. V lost 4 bases, J lost 2 bases, and 1 base stayed unmatched. This CDR3 has 13 residues. DNA of the CDR3: TGTGCCAGCTCACTAGCGGGAACCTACGAGCAGTACTTC. Translating gives CASSLAGTYEQYF.

The CDR3 reads CASSPGSSRGDTQYF. The CDR3 nucleotides are TGTGCCAGCAGCCCGGGGTCCTCCCGGGGAGATACGCAGTATTTT. The gene calls are TRBV7-3 and TRBJ2-3, with a tentative D call TRBD2 (5 bases). V lost 5 bases and J lost 5, with 17 bases in between. Germline V lookup: CDR1 SGHTA, CDR2 FQGTGA. CDR3 length: 15 amino acids.

The chain employs TRBV15 and TRBJ2-2, with D uncertain. Trimming removed 1 base from V and 0 bases from J, with 12 bases in between. This CDR3 has 17 amino acids. Per the germline V gene, CDR1 is LNHNV and CDR2 is YYDKDF (reference sequence). CDR3 protein: CATSRVKLPTNTGELFF. CDR3 DNA: TGTGCCACCAGCAGAGTAAAACTACCTACGAACACCGGGGAGCTGTTTTTT.

This rearrangement joins TRBV5-1 to TRBJ1-1; D uncertain. V was clipped by 4 bases and J by 0 bases, with 10 bases between them. Germline V gene sequence: CDR1 SGHRS, CDR2 YFSETQ. The CDR3 has 14 amino acids. DNA of the CDR3: TGCGCCAGCAGCGTCAGCATGTTGAACACTGAAGCTTTCTTT. The encoded protein is CASSVSMLNTEAFF.

The count of this clone is one. The chain recombines TRBV5-1 with TRBJ2-7, with TRBD1 matching over 11 bases. Per germline, CDR1 SGHRS and CDR2 YFSETQ. The V gene end was trimmed by 3 bases and the J gene end by 3 bases; junction bases not matched to a gene: 2. This CDR3 is 14 amino acids long. The CDR3 here is CASSWDRGNYEQYF. CDR3 nucleotide sequence: TGCGCCAGCAGCTGGGACAGGGGGAACTACGAGCAGTACTTC.

V is TRBV7-8 and J is TRBJ2-1; 14 nucleotides align to TRBD2. Germline V gene lookup returns CDR1 SGHVS and CDR2 FQNEAQ. The V and J ends lost 5 bases and 3 bases, in that order; junction bases with no gene match: 12. CDR3 length: 19 amino acids. CDR3 residues: CASSRLPPGLAGGYNEQFF. Here the CDR3 DNA reads TGTGCCAGCAGCCGCCTCCCTCCTGGACTAGCGGGAGGCTACAATGAGCAGTTCTTC.